This T cell receptor (beta chain) was recovered during a study of control samples from healthy donors and cancer patients. Clones were sequenced by immunoSEQ multiplex PCR, and TCRdb holds only the in-frame ones, with some missing. Found here are about 120,000 clones, approximately 90% of them singletons; the top ten hold 7.8%. Trimming removed 0 bases at V and 2 bases at J, with 13 bases between. Germline V gene sequence: CDR1 MNHNY, CDR2 SVGAGI (reference sequence). The CDR3 covers 16 residues. This clonotype was sampled from a woman between 18 and 29 years old in good health. The sequenced material came from blood. V and J are TRBV6-6 and TRBJ1-1; unclear D gene. The CDR3 sequence: CASSYSIRAQNTEAFF. CDR3 bases: TGTGCCAGCAGTTACTCGATCCGGGCCCAAAACACTGAAGCTTTCTTT.